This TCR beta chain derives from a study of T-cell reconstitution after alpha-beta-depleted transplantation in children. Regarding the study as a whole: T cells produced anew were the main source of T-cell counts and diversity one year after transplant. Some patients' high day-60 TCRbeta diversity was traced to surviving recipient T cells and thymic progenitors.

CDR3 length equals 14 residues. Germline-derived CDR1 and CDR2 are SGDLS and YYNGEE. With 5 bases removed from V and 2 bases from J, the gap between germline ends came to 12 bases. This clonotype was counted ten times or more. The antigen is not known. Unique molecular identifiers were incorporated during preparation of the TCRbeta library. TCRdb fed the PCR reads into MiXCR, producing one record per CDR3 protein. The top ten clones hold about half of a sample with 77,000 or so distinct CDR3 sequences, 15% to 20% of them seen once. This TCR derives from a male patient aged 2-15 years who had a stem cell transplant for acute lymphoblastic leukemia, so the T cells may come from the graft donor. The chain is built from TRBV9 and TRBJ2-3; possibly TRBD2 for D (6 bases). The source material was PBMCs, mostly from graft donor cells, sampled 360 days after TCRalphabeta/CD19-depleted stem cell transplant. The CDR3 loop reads CASSRRDFTDTQYF. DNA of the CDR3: TGTGCCAGCAGTCGCCGGGACTTCACAGATACGCAGTATTTT.